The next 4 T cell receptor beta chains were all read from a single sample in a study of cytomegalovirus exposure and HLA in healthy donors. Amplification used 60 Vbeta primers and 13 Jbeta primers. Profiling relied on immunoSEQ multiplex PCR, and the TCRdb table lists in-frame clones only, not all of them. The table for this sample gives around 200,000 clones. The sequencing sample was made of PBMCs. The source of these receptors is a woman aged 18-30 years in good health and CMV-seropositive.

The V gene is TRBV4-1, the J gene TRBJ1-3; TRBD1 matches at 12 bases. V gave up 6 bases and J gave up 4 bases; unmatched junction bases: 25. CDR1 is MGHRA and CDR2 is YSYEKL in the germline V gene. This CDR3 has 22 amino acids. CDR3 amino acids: CASSRNPAGTGGSGAEGNTIYF. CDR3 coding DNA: TGCGCCAGCAGTCGGAACCCGGCCGGGACAGGGGGCTCCGGCGCGGAAGGAAACACCATATATTTT.

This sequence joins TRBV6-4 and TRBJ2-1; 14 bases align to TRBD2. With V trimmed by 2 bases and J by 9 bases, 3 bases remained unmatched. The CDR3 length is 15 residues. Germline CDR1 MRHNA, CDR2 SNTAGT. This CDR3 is CASSDGLAGGSEQFF. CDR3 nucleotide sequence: TGTGCCAGCAGTGACGGACTAGCGGGAGGTAGTGAGCAGTTCTTC.

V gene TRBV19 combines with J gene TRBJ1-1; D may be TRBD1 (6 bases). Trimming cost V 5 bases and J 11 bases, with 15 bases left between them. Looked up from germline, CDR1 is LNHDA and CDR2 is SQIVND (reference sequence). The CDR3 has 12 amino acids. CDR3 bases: TGTGCCAGTAGTGAGGCAGGGGTTTACGCTTTCTTT. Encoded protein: CASSEAGVYAFF.

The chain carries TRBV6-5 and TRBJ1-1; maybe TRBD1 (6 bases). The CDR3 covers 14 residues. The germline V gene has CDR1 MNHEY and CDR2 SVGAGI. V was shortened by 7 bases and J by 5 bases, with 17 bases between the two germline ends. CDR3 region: CASTLAGVRTEAFF. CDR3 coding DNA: TGTGCCAGCACCCTCGCAGGGGTTAGGACTGAAGCTTTCTTT.